The text below deals with one T cell receptor (beta chain). How the authors handled the data: Counts of nucleated cells, estimated from reference gene primer amplification, were obtained. Sequencing was performed with immunoSEQ multiplex PCR; in TCRdb, only in-frame clones are kept and a portion is missing. That table supplies the V and J calls and clone size; D and trimming were determined from the DNA. This table holds under 30,000 clones, over 70% found once. The entry originates in a study of blood T cell repertoires in COVID-19. Study-wide background: Samples representing acute and convalescent COVID-19 were sourced from the United States, Italy and Spain. The analysed material was cDNA or gDNA that came from T cells, B-cell-depleted T cells, or PBMCs.

Germline V gene data show CDR1 as SEHNR and CDR2 as FQNEAQ (reference sequence). V was pared by 1 base and J by 7 bases, with 6 bases of the junction left unmatched. This CDR3 is built from 15 residues. V usage is TRBV7-9 and J usage is TRBJ1-4; 7 bases match TRBD1. Source material: peripheral blood. This receptor was taken from a human donor with active COVID-19. The donor label of this sample is uncertain. The CDR3 loop reads CASSLGRQGVEKLFF. DNA for the CDR3: TGTGCCAGCAGCTTAGGGCGTCAGGGGGTTGAAAAACTGTTTTTT.